This paragraph covers one TCR beta chain sequence. This clone was picked up one time. No antigen is known for it. No base quality information exists; no much larger clone differs at one position. The cohort consisted of 650 to 700 healthy bone marrow donors. Cohort members were all nominally healthy when sampled, although unrecorded immune exposures were likely present. The donor tested CMV seropositive, placing the donor among the 310 or so seropositive members of the cohort. A peripheral blood sample was provided by each donor, and peripheral blood mononuclear cells were used for TCR beta sequencing. The Qiagen DNeasy Blood Extraction Kit was used to extract genomic DNA from the blood cell samples. The receptor library was made with the immunoSEQ multiplex PCR assay. For the multiplex PCR, a mixture combining 60 forward primers for TCR Vbeta segments and 13 reverse primers for TCR Jbeta segments was used. The CDR3 region of rearranged TCR beta genes was amplified from genomic DNA with a multiplex PCR assay. On the Illumina HiSeq System, the amplified TCR beta libraries were sequenced as 87-base-pair reads. In the original analysis: A later analysis counted about 80 million unique TCR beta chains across the roughly 700 repertoires, and around 9.9 million of these chains were shared by at least two donors. Raw reads were error-corrected and collapsed into unique sequences with a nearest-neighbor algorithm that merged closely related sequences to remove PCR and sequencing errors. To assign V, D and J gene segments, CDR3 sequences were aligned to IMGT reference sequences. Each retained sequence needed at least a six-nucleotide match to both a V gene segment and a J gene segment. Rearrangements were classified as productive when the CDR3 lacked stop codons and remained in frame with V and J, and all other rearrangements were classified as non-productive. Following IMGT convention, CDR3 was defined as the stretch from the second conserved V-encoded cysteine to the conserved J-encoded phenylalanine. The earlier analysis of 587 of the donors excluded sequences that lacked an unambiguous match to a single V gene segment. An earlier analysis of over 450 of the donors classified V segments as functional when productive rearrangements were above 56.7% and as segregating when the standard deviation between donors was above 5%. A statistical classification framework was built for diagnosing cytomegalovirus status from the catalog of TCR beta chain sequences. A later analysis assigned V and J genes by comparing TCR nucleotide sequences with IMGT/GENE-DB human TR gene sequences. Using the TCRdist pipeline, a later analysis assigned CDR3 sequences along with most-parsimonious VDJ recombination scenarios. In a later analysis, every TCR beta chain was defined by the combination of its CDR3 amino acid sequence and its V-gene family, and reads without a unique V-gene family were dropped. A later analysis removed roughly 590 highly shared, low-generation-probability nucleotide sequences to deal with suspected cross-contamination and a sequencing artifact. A later analysis calculated a clonal expansion index for each public chain from normalized within-repertoire ranks of inferred template counts. A later analysis computed generation probabilities with a VDJ recombination model fitted to out-of-frame rearrangements, and checked the results against IGoR. Hypergeometric tests were used in a later analysis to score TCR-TCR, TCR-HLA and TCR-CMV co-occurrence, with a repertoire-size bias correction applied to the TCR pairs. In a later analysis, false discovery rates were estimated by permuting HLA or CMV assignments 20 times. In a later analysis, co-occurring TCRs were grouped with DBSCAN, and TCRdist sequence similarity was added when clustering was performed within HLA-allele-positive subsets. For co-occurrence clustering, repertoires with fewer than 30,000 or more than 120,000 public chains were excluded, along with a handful of repertoires with anomalous nucleotide sharing. Drawn from immuneACCESS, this table holds only the in-frame rearrangements with V and J called that TCRdb kept. Clones are partly lost; checked studies trace under half to an unresolved V gene and leave the rest unexplained. The DNA gave D and trimming, while V, J and clone size come from that table. Here the sample has about 130,000 clones; about 85% occur a single time. The ten most abundant clones make up roughly 4% of the sample.

This sample stems from a study of cytomegalovirus exposure and HLA in healthy donors (dated by TCRdb to the late 2010s). Context from the whole study: An earlier analysis of 587 of the donors reported more than 250 Gb of sequence data and some 120 million unique TCR beta sequences from some 180 million T cells. Roughly 320 gigabases of sequencing data and about 92 million unique TCR sequences made up an early release that covered under 750 HLA-typed donors. Of the 300 to 500 genotyped donors, approximately 80% were placed in the genetic ancestry cluster associated with self-reported Caucasian donors. The aim of the study was to test whether cataloging public T cell receptors could identify signatures of past pathogen exposure. Using immunosequencing, the study profiled T cell repertoires from 550 to 750 subjects and related those repertoires to cytomegalovirus serostatus. Along with the approximately 700-subject first cohort, a separate validation cohort of more than 90 different subjects was used. The study combined high-throughput TCR immunosequencing, statistical association of individual TCRs with disease status, and machine learning to predict cytomegalovirus infection status. A later analysis re-analyzed previously published TCR beta repertoires from 666 donors and added high-resolution HLA genotyping to study TCR occurrence patterns. In the later analysis, no new phenotypic data were used to find candidate immune exposures; instead, reliance was placed on TCR beta sequences and their occurrence across donors. An earlier analysis of a few hundred of the donors applied high-throughput TCR beta sequencing to assess whether each TCR beta V gene segment acted as functional or pseudogenic. Alongside the repertoire data, information on donor age, sex, ethnicity and CMV serostatus was compiled. A later genetic analysis used genome-wide SNP genotypes for about 65% of the 666 donors, treating that subset as a discovery cohort. Every discovery cohort repertoire had been produced on one sequencing platform. Class I and class II HLA loci were covered by the typing at four-digit resolution. The number of typed donors differed by locus: about 620-640 for A, B, C, DRB1 and DQB1; some 500 for DQA1; approximately 600 for DPA1; and roughly 450 for DPB1. Several DR-DQ haplotypes were handled as single units for association and clustering because linkage in the cohort was strong. Among about 370 genotyped donors of the cohort, an average of around 220,000 unique TCR beta nucleotide sequences was sequenced per donor, of which about 19% were non-productive.

What the study reported, not specific to this receptor: A later analysis found that most CMV-associated TCR beta chains appeared HLA-restricted, with HLA associations seemingly driven largely by CMV exposure. About 17 rarely observed V segments, including chromosome 9 orphons, were excluded from the earlier analysis of several hundred of the donors because counts were too low. It was suggested by the authors that the approach could potentially be generalized to other disease states and immunological phenotypes. CMV serostatus was the only immune exposure information available for the cohort. A few of the identified cytomegalovirus-associated TCR beta chains were confirmed in vitro to be specific for cytomegalovirus antigens. This cohort had only TCR beta chains sequenced, and the lack of alpha or paired-chain data limited which features could be detected. When HLA alleles, especially DR and DQ, strongly co-occurred, TCR associations were difficult to assign to individual alleles. Several of the top co-occurrence clusters appeared to be linked to parvovirus B19, influenza, CMV and Epstein-Barr virus, according to a later analysis. An association between a missense DCLRE1C variant and V-gene and J-gene trimming of TCR beta chains was found in a later genetic analysis and replicated in an independent cohort. At a false discovery rate of 0.05, a later analysis linked approximately 18,000 TCR beta sequences to specific HLA alleles. Compared with the approximately 710-donor mean, donors in an Asian-associated ancestry cluster had fewer N-insertions in productive TCRs, according to a later genetic analysis. Some IMGT-functional V segments, including TRBV6-2 and TRBV6-3, could not be distinguished by the 87-base-pair reads and were therefore excluded. In a later analysis, TCR association rates were found to vary across HLA loci, with the most associated TCRs seen for DRB1 alleles and the fewest for HLA-C alleles. The classifier was reported to diagnose cytomegalovirus status with high specificity and sensitivity in both the original cohort and the validation cohort. Roughly uniform sequencing depth across donors was assumed in presence/absence analyses, although this assumption may not hold. The study listed 164 TCR beta chains as associated with cytomegalovirus. Correlated functional status among segregating V segments might be attributable to linkage disequilibrium, but an unknown experimental factor could not be ruled out. Compared with equally common non-associated chains, HLA-associated TCR beta chains in a later analysis were more clonally expanded and had lower generation probabilities. HLA typing was unavailable for some donors at each locus, so association tests used only the typed subset. A group of highly shared sequence variants was considered likely to be a technical artifact of the sequencing pipeline. A further reported finding was that TCR beta sequences accurately predicted the HLA-A and HLA-B alleles for most subjects in the first cohort. In an earlier analysis of approximately 590 of the donors, most TCR beta V segments were observed in productive rearrangements about 87% or about 30% of the time, broadly matching IMGT annotations. Most TCR sequences were observed very rarely across donors, whereas some public TCRs were present in many individuals.

The germline V end is reduced by 0 bases and the J end by 4 bases; junction bases left unmatched: 4. The CDR3 numbers 15 residues from cysteine through phenylalanine. Only CDR3 DNA remains: 45 bases, in frame from the first base. CDR1 and CDR2 were assigned from the germline V gene as SGHTA and FQGNSA. The receptor comes from a man aged 18 to 30 in good health and CMV-seropositive. The chain employs TRBV7-2 and TRBJ2-7, with 9 bases aligning to TRBD2. The sequencing sample was made of PBMCs. At the DNA level, the sequence is TGTGCCAGCAGCTTAGCGCGGGGGGGCCAGTACGAGCAGTACTTC. Its product reads: CASSLARGGQYEQYF. With the portions outside the CDR3 filled from the reference TRBV7-2 and TRBJ2-7 genes, the complete variable region becomes GAGVSQSPSNKVTEKGKDVELRCDPISGHTALYWYRQSLGQGLEFLIYFQGNSAPDKSGLPSDRFSAERTGGSVSTLTIQRTQQEDSAVYLCASSLARGGQYEQYFGPGTRLTVT.